This T cell receptor (beta chain) came from a study of shared clonotypes between healthy human individuals. Profiling relied on immunoSEQ multiplex PCR, and the TCRdb table lists in-frame clones only, not all of them. The repertoire holds approximately 2.5 million clones, with over 85% as singletons. The V gene's germline CDR1 is SGHRS and CDR2 YFSETQ. This CDR3 is 15 amino acids long. V gave up 0 bases and J gave up 4 bases; unmatched junction bases: 2. The receptor comes from a young man in good health. Material: naive CD4+ T cells sorted from blood. The subset: CD45RA+ positively selected. The rearrangement joins TRBV5-1 to TRBJ2-2; 8 bases are shared with TRBD2. CDR3 sequence (DNA): TGCGCCAGCAGCTTGGGACTAGCGCGCACCGGGGAGCTGTTTTTT. Its protein is CASSLGLARTGELFF. The full variable domain, in which reference TRBV5-1 and TRBJ2-2 provide the parts outside the CDR3, is KAGVTQTPRYLIKTRGQQVTLSCSPISGHRSVSWYQQTPGQGLQFLFEYFSETQRNKGNFPGRFSGRQFSNSRSEMNVSTLELGDSALYLCASSLGLARTGELFFGEGSRLTVL.